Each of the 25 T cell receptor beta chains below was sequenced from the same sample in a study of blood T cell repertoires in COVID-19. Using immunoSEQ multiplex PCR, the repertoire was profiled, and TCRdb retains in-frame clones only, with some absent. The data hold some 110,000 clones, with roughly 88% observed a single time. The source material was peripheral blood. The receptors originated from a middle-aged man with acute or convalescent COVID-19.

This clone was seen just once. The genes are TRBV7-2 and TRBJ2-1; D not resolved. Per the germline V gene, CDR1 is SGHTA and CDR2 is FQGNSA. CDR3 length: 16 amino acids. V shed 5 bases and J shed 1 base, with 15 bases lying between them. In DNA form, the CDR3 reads TGTGCCAGCAGCCCCCCTCGAGCAGGTTCCTACAATGAGCAGTTCTTC. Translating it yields CASSPPRAGSYNEQFF.

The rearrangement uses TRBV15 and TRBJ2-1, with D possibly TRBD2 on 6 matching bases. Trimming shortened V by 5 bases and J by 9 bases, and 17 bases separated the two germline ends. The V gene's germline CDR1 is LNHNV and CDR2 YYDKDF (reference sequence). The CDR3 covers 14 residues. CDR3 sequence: CATSPTLAGGEQFF. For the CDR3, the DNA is TGTGCCACCAGCCCCACGCTGGCCGGGGGTGAGCAGTTCTTC. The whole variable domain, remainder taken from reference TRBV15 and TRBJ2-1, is DAMVIQNPRYQVTQFGKPVTLSCSQTLNHNVMYWYQQKSSQAPKLLFHYYDKDFNNEADTPDNFQSRRPNTSFCFLDIRSPGLGDTAMYLCATSPTLAGGEQFFGPGTRLTVL.

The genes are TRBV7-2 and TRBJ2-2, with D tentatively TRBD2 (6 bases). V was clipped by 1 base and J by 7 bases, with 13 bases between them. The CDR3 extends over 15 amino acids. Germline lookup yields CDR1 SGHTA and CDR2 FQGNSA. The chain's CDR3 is CASSLESSGSGELFF. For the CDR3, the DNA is TGTGCCAGCAGCTTAGAGTCTTCCGGGAGCGGGGAGCTGTTTTTT.

The CDR3 coding sequence is TGCGCCAGCAGTCCCCCTGCCAACCAGAGACAGGATCAGCCCCAGCATTTT. Translation gives CASSPPANQRQDQPQHF. The V call is TRBV23-1, the J call TRBJ1-5; perhaps TRBD1 as D (6 bases). TRBV23-1 is an ORF, with its function uncertain. Between the trimmed V and J ends, which lost 4 bases and 5 bases, there was a span of 21 bases. There are 17 residues in the CDR3.

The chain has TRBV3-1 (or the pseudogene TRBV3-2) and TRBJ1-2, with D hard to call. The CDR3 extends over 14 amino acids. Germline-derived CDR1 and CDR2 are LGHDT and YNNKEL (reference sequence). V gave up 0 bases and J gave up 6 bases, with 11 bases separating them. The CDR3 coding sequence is TGTGCCAGCAGCCAAGATGGGAGAATCCATGGCTACACCTTC. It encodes CASSQDGRIHGYTF.

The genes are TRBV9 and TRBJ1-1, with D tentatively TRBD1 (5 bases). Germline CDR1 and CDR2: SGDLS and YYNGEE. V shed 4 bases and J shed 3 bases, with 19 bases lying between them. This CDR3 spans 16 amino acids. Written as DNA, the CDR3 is TGTGCCAGCAGCCCCCGGGGGGTTGCGTCGTACACTGAAGCTTTCTTT. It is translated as CASSPRGVASYTEAFF.

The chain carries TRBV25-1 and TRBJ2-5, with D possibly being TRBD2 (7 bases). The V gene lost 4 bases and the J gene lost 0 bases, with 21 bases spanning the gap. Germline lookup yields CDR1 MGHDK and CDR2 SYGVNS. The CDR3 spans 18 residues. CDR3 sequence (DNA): TGTGCCAGCAGTGTCCCCGCCGCCGGGGGGCCGTACCAAGAGACCCAGTACTTC. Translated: CASSVPAAGGPYQETQYF.

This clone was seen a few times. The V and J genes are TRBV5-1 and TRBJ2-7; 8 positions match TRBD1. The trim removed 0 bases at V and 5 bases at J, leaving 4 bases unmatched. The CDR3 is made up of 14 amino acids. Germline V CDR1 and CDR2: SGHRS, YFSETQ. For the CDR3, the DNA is TGCGCCAGCAGCTTGGAGGCAGGGGGCGACGAGCAGTACTTC. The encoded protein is CASSLEAGGDEQYF.

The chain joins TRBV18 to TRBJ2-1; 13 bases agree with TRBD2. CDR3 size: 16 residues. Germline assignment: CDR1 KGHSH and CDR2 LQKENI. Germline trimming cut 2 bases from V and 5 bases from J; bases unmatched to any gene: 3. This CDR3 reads CASSPTGTSGDNEQFF. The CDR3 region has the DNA TGTGCCAGCTCACCAACCGGGACTAGCGGGGACAATGAGCAGTTCTTC.

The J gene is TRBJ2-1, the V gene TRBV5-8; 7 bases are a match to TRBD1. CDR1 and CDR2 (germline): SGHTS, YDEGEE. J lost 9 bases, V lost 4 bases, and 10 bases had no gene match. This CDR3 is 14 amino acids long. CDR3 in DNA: TGTGCCAGCAGCCTGGGACAGTCTATGGGTGAGCAGTTCTTC. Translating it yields CASSLGQSMGEQFF.

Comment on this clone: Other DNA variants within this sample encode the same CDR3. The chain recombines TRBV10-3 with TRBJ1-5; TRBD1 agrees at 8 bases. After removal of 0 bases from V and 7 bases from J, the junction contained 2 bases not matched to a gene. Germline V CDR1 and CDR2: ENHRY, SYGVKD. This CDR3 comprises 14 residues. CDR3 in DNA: TGTGCCATCAGTGAGTCCCGGACAGGGCAGCCCCAGCATTTT. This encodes CAISESRTGQPQHF.

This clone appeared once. CDR3 sequence (DNA): TGTGCCAGCAGCCGCAGCGGGAGCCAAGAGACCCAGTACTTC. Residues: CASSRSGSQETQYF. The gene calls are TRBV5-8 and TRBJ2-5; 8 nucleotides match TRBD2. From germline, CDR1 is SGHTS and CDR2 YDEGEE. The CDR3 consists of 14 residues. V lost 4 bases and J lost 1; bases outside the gene matches: 3.

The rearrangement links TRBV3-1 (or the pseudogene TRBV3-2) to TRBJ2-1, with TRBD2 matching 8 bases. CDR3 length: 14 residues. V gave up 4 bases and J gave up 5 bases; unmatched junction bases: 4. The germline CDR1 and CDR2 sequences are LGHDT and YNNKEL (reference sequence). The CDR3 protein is CASSPRTSHNEQFF. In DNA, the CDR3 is TGTGCCAGCAGCCCTCGGACTAGCCACAATGAGCAGTTCTTC.

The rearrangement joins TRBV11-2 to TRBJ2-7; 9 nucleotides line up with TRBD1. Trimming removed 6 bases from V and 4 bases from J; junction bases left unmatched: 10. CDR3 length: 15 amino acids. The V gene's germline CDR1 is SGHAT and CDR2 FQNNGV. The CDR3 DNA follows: TGTGCCAGCAGTCGTACTCAGGACAGGGGATACGAGCAGTACTTC. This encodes CASSRTQDRGYEQYF.

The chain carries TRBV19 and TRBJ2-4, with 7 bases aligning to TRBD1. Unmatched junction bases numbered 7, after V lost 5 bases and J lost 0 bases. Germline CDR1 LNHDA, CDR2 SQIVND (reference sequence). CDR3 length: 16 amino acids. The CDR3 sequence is CASSVLQGLAKNIQYF. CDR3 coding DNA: TGTGCCAGTAGTGTCTTACAGGGGTTAGCCAAAAACATTCAGTACTTC.

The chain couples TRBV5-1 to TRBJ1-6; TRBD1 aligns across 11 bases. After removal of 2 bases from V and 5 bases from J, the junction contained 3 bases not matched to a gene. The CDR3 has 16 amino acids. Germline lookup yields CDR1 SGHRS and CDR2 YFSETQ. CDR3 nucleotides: TGCGCCAGCAGCTTCCGGGACAGGGGGAATAATTCACCCCTCCACTTT. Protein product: CASSFRDRGNNSPLHF. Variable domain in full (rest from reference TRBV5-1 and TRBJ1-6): KAGVTQTPRYLIKTRGQQVTLSCSPISGHRSVSWYQQTPGQGLQFLFEYFSETQRNKGNFPGRFSGRQFSNSRSEMNVSTLELGDSALYLCASSFRDRGNNSPLHFGNGTRLTVT.

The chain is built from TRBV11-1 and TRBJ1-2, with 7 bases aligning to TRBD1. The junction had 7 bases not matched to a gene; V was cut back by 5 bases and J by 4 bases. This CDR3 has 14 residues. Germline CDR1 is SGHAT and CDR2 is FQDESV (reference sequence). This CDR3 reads CASSITGEVYGYTF. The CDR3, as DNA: TGTGCCAGCAGCATAACAGGGGAAGTCTATGGCTACACCTTC.

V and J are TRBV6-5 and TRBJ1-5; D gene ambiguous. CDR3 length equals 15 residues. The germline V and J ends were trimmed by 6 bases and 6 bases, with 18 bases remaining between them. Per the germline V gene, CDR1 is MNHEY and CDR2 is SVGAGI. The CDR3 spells CASSIFPGSGQPQHF. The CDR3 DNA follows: TGTGCCAGCAGCATTTTTCCGGGCAGCGGTCAGCCCCAGCATTTT.

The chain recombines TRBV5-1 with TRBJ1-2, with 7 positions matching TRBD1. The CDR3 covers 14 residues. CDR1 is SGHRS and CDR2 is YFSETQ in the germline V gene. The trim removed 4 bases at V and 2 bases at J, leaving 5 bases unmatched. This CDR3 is CASSTGQANYGYTF. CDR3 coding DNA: TGCGCCAGCAGCACAGGACAGGCGAACTATGGCTACACCTTC.

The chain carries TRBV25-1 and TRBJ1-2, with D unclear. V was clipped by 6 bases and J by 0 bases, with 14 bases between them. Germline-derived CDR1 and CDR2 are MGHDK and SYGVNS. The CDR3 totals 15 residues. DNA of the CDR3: TGTGCCAGCAGCTCAATGGAGAGTTCTAACTATGGCTACACCTTC. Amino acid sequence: CASSSMESSNYGYTF.

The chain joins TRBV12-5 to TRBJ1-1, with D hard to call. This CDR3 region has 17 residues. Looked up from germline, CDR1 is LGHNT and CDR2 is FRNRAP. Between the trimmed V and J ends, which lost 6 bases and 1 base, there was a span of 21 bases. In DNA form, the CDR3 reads TGTGCTAGTGGCCCTGGGCTCCAGTACAGCTCGAACACTGAAGCTTTCTTT. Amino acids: CASGPGLQYSSNTEAFF.

The CDR3: CASSQGGLNTGELFF. The DNA for the CDR3 is TGCGCCAGCAGCCAAGGAGGGTTGAACACCGGGGAGCTGTTTTTT. The genes are TRBV5-1 and TRBJ2-2; the D gene is possibly TRBD2 (6 bases). Germline V gene data show CDR1 as SGHRS and CDR2 as YFSETQ. V lost 4 bases and J 1 base, leaving 11 bases between the germline ends. This CDR3 has 15 amino acids.

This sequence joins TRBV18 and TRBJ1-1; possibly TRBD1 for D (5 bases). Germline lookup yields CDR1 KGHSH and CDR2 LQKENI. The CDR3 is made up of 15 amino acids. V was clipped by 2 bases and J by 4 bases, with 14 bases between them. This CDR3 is CASSPSSGLGTEAFF. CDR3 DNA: TGTGCCAGCTCACCATCCTCAGGGTTGGGCACTGAAGCTTTCTTT.

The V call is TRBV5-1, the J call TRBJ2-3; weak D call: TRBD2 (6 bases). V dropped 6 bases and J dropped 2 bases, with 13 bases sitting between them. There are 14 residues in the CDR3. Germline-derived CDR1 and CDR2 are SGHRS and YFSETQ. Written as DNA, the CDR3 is TGCGCCAGCACCAAGGAGGGATACACAGATACGCAGTATTTT. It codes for CASTKEGYTDTQYF.

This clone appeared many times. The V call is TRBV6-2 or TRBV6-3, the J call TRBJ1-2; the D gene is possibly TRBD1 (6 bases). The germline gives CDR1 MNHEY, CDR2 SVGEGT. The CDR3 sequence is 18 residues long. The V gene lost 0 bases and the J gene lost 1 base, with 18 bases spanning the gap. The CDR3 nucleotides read TGTGCCAGCAGTTACTCGAGTCTAGCGGACAGCCTTAACTATGGCTACACCTTC. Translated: CASSYSSLADSLNYGYTF.